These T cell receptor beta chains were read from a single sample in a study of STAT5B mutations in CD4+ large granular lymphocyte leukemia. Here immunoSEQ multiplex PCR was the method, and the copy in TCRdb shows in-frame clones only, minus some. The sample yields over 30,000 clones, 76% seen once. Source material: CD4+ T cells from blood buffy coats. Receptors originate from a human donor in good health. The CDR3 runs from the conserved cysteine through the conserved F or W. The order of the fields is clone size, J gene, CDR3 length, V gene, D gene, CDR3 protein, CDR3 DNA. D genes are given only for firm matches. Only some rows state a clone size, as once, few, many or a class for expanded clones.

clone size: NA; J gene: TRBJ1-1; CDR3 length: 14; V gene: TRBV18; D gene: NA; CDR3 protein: CASSPRGGLTEAFF; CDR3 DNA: TGTGCCAGCTCACCACGTGGGGGGCTGACTGAAGCTTTCTTT
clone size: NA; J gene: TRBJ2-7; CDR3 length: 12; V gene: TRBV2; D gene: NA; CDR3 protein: CASSTTDYEQYF; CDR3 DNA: TGTGCCAGCAGTACGACAGATTACGAGCAGTACTTC
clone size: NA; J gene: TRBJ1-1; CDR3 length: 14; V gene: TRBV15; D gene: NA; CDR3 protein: CATSRIRGNTEAFF; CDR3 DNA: TGTGCCACCAGCAGGATAAGGGGAAACACTGAAGCTTTCTTT
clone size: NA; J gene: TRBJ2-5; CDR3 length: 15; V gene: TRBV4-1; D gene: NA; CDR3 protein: CASSQDPSQGETQYF; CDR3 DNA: TGCGCCAGCAGCCAAGATCCCTCACAGGGCGAGACCCAGTACTTC
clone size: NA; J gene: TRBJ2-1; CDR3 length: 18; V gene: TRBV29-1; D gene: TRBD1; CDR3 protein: CSVHEPGQGSGFYNEQFF; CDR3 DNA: TGCAGCGTCCACGAACCGGGACAGGGGAGCGGGTTCTACAATGAGCAGTTCTTC
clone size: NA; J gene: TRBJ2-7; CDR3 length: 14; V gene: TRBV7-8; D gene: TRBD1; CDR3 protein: CASSLRDSAYEQYF; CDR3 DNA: TGTGCCAGCAGCTTGAGGGACAGCGCCTACGAGCAGTACTTC
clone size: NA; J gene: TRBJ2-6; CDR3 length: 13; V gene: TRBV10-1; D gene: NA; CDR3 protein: CASRSGWANVLTF; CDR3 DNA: TGCGCCAGCAGGAGCGGTTGGGCCAACGTCCTGACTTTC
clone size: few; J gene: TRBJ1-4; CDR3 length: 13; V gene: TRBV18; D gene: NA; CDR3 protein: CASSDSLREKLFF; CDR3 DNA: TGTGCCAGCTCGGACTCCTTGAGGGAAAAACTGTTTTTT
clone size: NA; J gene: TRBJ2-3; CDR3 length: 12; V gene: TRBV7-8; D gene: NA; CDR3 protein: CASSLGTDTQYF; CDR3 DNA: TGTGCCAGCAGCCTGGGGACAGATACGCAGTATTTT
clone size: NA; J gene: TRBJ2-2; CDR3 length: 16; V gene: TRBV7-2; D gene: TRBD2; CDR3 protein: CASSLRGGTNTGELFF; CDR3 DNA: TGTGCCAGCAGCCTCCGGGGGGGCACAAACACCGGGGAGCTGTTTTTT
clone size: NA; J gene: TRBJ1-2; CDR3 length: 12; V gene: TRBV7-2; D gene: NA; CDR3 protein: CASSFAGDGYTF; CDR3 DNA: TGTGCCAGCAGCTTTGCAGGGGATGGCTACACCTTC
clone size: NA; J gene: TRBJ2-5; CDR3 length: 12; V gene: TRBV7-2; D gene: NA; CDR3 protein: CASSLDTETQYF; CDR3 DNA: TGTGCCAGCAGCTTAGACACGGAGACCCAGTACTTC
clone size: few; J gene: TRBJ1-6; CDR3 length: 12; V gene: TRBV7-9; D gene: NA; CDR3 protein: CASSSPTRPLHF; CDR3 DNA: TGTGCCAGCAGCTCCCCTACTCGGCCCCTCCACTTT
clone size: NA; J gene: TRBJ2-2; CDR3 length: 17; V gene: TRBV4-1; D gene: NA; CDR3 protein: CASSQDFRTTNTGELFF; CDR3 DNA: TGCGCCAGCAGCCAAGATTTCCGGACTACGAACACCGGGGAGCTGTTTTTT
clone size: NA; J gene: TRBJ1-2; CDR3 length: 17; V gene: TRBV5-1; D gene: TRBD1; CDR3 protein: CASSRTLQGSVSYGYTF; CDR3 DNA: TGCGCCAGCAGCCGAACCCTACAGGGGTCGGTGTCGTATGGCTACACCTTC
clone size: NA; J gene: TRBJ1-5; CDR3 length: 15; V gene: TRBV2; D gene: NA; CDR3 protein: CASSEVGGGRQPQHF; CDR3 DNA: TGTGCCAGCAGTGAAGTAGGTGGAGGCAGGCAGCCCCAGCATTTT
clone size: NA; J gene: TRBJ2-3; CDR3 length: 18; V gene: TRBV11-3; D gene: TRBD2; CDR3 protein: CASSRGTGLADDTDTQYF; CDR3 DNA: TGTGCCAGCAGCCGGGGAACCGGACTAGCGGATGACACAGATACGCAGTATTTT
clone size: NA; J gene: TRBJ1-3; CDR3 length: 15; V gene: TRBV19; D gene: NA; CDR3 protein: CASSLTGESGNTIYF; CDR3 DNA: TGTGCCAGTAGTCTGACAGGAGAATCTGGAAACACCATATATTTT
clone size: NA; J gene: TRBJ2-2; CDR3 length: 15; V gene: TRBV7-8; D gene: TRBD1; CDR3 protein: CASSTQGAITGELFF; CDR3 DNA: TGTGCCAGCAGCACCCAGGGGGCCATCACCGGGGAGCTGTTTTTT
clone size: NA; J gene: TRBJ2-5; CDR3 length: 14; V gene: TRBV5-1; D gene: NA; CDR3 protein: CASSLGQGQETQYF; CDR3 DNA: TGCGCCAGCAGCTTGGGGCAGGGACAAGAGACCCAGTACTTC
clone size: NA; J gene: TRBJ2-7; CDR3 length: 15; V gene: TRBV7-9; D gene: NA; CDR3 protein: CASSTTTVLPYEQYF; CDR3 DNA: TGTGCCAGCAGCACGACGACGGTTCTTCCCTACGAGCAGTACTTC
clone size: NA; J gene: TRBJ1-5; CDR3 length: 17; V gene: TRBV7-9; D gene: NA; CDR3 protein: CASSLSRATDSNQPQHF; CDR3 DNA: TGTGCCAGCAGCTTGTCGCGGGCTACCGATAGCAATCAGCCCCAGCATTTT
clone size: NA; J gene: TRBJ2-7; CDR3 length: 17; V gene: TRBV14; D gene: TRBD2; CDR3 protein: CASSQDWRSGGRYEQYF; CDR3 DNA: TGTGCCAGCAGCCAAGACTGGCGCAGCGGGGGTCGTTACGAGCAGTACTTC
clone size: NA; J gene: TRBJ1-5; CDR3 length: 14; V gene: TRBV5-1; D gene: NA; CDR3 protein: CASSQATGQQPQHF; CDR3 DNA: TGCGCCAGCAGCCAAGCGACGGGGCAACAGCCCCAGCATTTT
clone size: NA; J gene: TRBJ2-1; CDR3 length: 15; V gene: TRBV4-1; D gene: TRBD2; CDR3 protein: CASSQGLAMPNEQFF; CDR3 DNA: TGCGCCAGCAGCCAAGGACTAGCGATGCCCAATGAGCAGTTCTTC